This T cell receptor beta chain derives from a study of blood T cell repertoires in COVID-19. Overall study context: Sites in the United States, Italy and Spain provided acute and convalescent COVID-19 samples. Sample material is recorded as cDNA or gDNA derived from T cells, B-cell-depleted T cells, or PBMCs.

V shed 4 bases, J shed 6 bases, and the junction held 4 bases outside the gene matches. CDR3 length equals 13 residues. Per the germline V gene, CDR1 is MRHNA and CDR2 is SNTAGT. This clone has just one count. In the source study's methods: Amplification from reference gene primers served as the basis for estimated nucleated cell counts. TCRdb keeps only in-frame clones here, not all; method: immunoSEQ multiplex PCR. The V and J calls and the clone size are those of that table, but D and trimming were determined from the DNA. The sample carries a few hundred thousand clones, around nine tenths recorded once.

J is TRBJ1-1 and V is TRBV6-4, with 8 bases aligning to TRBD1. This receptor was taken from a man older than 75 with acute or convalescent COVID-19. The sequencing input was peripheral blood. CDR3 residues: CASSADRGSEAFF. The CDR3 nucleotides read TGTGCCAGCAGTGCCGACAGGGGATCTGAAGCTTTCTTT.